This TCR beta chain derives from a study of identical twins. This clonotype has at least ten counts. V lost 1 base to trimming and J lost 6 bases; unmatched junction nucleotides: 9. Germline CDR1 reads SGHRS; CDR2 reads YFSETQ. CDR3 size: 15 residues. TCRdb independently ran MiXCR on the 5' RACE reads; one entry per CDR3 protein. This table has approximately 500,000 distinct CDR3 sequences, 15% appearing once. In addition, the sample was reused for a study of yellow fever vaccine responses in identical twins.

The sequencing sample was made of CD4+ T cells sorted from blood. This TCR derives from a woman aged 18-29 years in good health. This chain joins TRBV5-1 and TRBJ2-7, with 8 bases identical to TRBD2. The CDR3 loop is CASSLSGLAGSEQYF. As DNA, the CDR3 is TGCGCCAGCAGCTTGTCTGGGCTAGCGGGTTCCGAGCAGTACTTC. Variable domain in full (rest from reference TRBV5-1 and TRBJ2-7): KAGVTQTPRYLIKTRGQQVTLSCSPISGHRSVSWYQQTPGQGLQFLFEYFSETQRNKGNFPGRFSGRQFSNSRSEMNVSTLELGDSALYLCASSLSGLAGSEQYFGPGTRLTVT.